The entry below gives a single T cell receptor beta chain sequence along with its context. What it recognizes is unknown. PCR amplification relied on 60 Vbeta primers (plus 13 Jbeta primers). In the study's own analysis: It was a later analysis that counted about 80 million unique TCR beta chains, of which roughly 11 million were shared. Sequencing used immunoSEQ multiplex PCR; TCRdb keeps in-frame clones, though not all of them. The DNA was the basis for D and trimming; V, J and clone size are from that table. The table lists about 83,000 clones, about 78% of them singletons. Germline values: CDR1 MNHEY, CDR2 SVGAGI. The CDR3 spans 13 residues. V lost 7 bases to trimming and J lost 4 bases, with 13 bases between them. This entry belongs to a study of cytomegalovirus exposure and HLA in healthy donors. General study results and limits: Associated with HLA alleles at 0.05 false discovery rate in a later analysis were 17,000 or so TCR beta sequences. Likely technical artifact: a cluster of highly shared sequence variants.

The sequence was obtained from a man younger than 35 in good health and CMV-seropositive. The material sequenced was PBMCs. The V gene is TRBV6-5, the J gene TRBJ1-2; D remains unclear. The CDR3 bases are TGTGCCAGCACCCCGGGGTTCGGCTATGGCTACACCTTC. This sequence encodes CASTPGFGYGYTF.